These T cell receptor beta chains were read from a single sample in a study of blood T cell repertoires in COVID-19. Sequenced by immunoSEQ multiplex PCR; TCRdb stores in-frame clones only, minus some. The table lists around 300,000 clones, around 86% of them singletons. The sequencing sample was made of PBMCs or T cells enriched from blood (not recorded which). Receptors were obtained from a woman aged 18-29 years who had recovered from COVID-19. CDR3s include the opening cysteine and the closing phenylalanine or tryptophan.

J gene,V gene,CDR3 protein
TRBJ2-3,TRBV6-5,CASSRLAGVTDTQYF
TRBJ1-1,TRBV29-1,CSVGNNFEAFF
TRBJ1-6,TRBV19,CASKESTGPNSPLHF
TRBJ2-5,TRBV5-4,CASSLELEETQYF
TRBJ1-1,TRBV7-8,CASSLERGVPEAFF
TRBJ2-7,TRBV28,CASSLLSPGDYEQYF
TRBJ2-2,TRBV4-1,CASSQLGAGELFF
TRBJ2-2,TRBV6-5,CASGGASGHQGELFF
TRBJ1-2,TRBV27,CASRLIGGELYGYTF
TRBJ2-5,TRBV6-1,CASSEVGLSGGETQYF
TRBJ1-1,TRBV11-3,CASSPTVYTEAFF
TRBJ1-1,TRBV4-3,CASSQDLADNGAFF
TRBJ2-5,TRBV7-2,CASSLAGGLETQYF
TRBJ2-2,TRBV19,CASTATGMAGELFF
TRBJ1-2,TRBV9,CASTVAVSNYGYTF
TRBJ2-5,TRBV3-1/TRBV3-2,CASSLRVAGHPKIQETQYF
TRBJ1-3,TRBV7-6,CASSPGQGNGNTIYF
TRBJ1-2,TRBV6-7,CASRLKGARRANYGYTF
TRBJ2-3,TRBV19,CASSEAYTQYF
TRBJ1-6,TRBV10-3,CAISGGGWDSPLHF
TRBJ1-2,TRBV4-3,CASSQERSAGARGGYTF
TRBJ2-7,TRBV20-1,CSASNEVAYEQYF
TRBJ2-3,TRBV9,CASSSDGGVTDTQYF
TRBJ1-2,TRBV27,CASKLSGQNYGYTF
TRBJ2-7,TRBV4-1,CASSLSGTGSREQYF
TRBJ2-5,TRBV7-2,CASSPGGSVSQETQYF
TRBJ1-2,TRBV28,CASSSEGRNYGYTF
TRBJ2-1,TRBV20-1,CSASSAGSEQFF
TRBJ2-3,TRBV29-1,CSVEQGWRGDTQYF
TRBJ1-1,TRBV30,CAWSRDRKNTEAFF
TRBJ2-7,TRBV9,CASSPDAWSSYEQYF
TRBJ2-1,TRBV7-9,CASSIYSSPRGDRDEQFF
TRBJ2-1,TRBV4-1,CASSQWTEISYNEQFF
TRBJ1-1,TRBV10-2,CASRERSYYPMPGQDERVNTEAFF
TRBJ1-5,TRBV12-3/TRBV12-4,CASSLGDQPQHF
TRBJ2-4,TRBV3-1/TRBV3-2,CASSQLRGGGRNIQYF
TRBJ1-2,TRBV11-2,CASSLAGQGNGYTF
TRBJ2-7,TRBV7-9,CASSRSSHGGNDEQYF
TRBJ2-7,TRBV30,CAWGSGGFLYEQYF
TRBJ1-4,TRBV18,CASSPYRGRREKLFF
TRBJ2-5,TRBV6-5,CASSYSEAYRGTQYF
TRBJ2-3,TRBV28,CASSPLAGAGSSTDTQYF
TRBJ2-3,TRBV28,CASSWSSGGADTQYF